This T cell receptor (beta chain) is drawn from a study of OX40 agonist ivuxolimab in advanced cancers. Study as a whole: It was ivuxolimab, an agonistic anti-OX40 (CD134) antibody, that patients were treated with. Participants, 82.7% male, averaged approximately 65 years of age, ranging from roughly 23 to 90. Three dose-escalation patients had partial responses: one with hepatocellular carcinoma and two with cutaneous melanoma.

The study's findings and limits: CD8+ T cells were the subset that, on average, had more expanded clones than CD4+.

Here immunoSEQ multiplex PCR was the method, and the copy in TCRdb shows in-frame clones only, minus some. The repertoire includes around 38,000 clones, roughly 90% of them detected once, and 8.5% to 10% sits in the top ten. Germline V lookup: CDR1 MNHEY, CDR2 SMNVEV (reference sequence). V dropped 2 bases and J dropped 10; count of bases not matched to a gene: 7. The CDR3 runs to 14 residues. A word on this clone: Its antigen is unknown.

The receptor's source is an adult with an advanced solid tumor such as melanoma, head and neck, liver or kidney cancer. The sample was CD4+ or CD8+ T cells sorted from blood, taken in a trial of the OX40 agonist ivuxolimab. This rearrangement joins TRBV27 to TRBJ2-1; 8 nucleotides match TRBD2. The CDR3 DNA follows: TGTGCCAGCAGTTTACTCGGGACTAGTGAGGAGCAGTTCTTC. Its protein product is CASSLLGTSEEQFF.